These 26 T cell receptor beta chains were sequenced from one sample in a study of chronic HIV infection and antiretroviral therapy. TCRdb re-derived calls from the 5' RACE reads in MiXCR, one entry per CDR3 protein. The data show fewer than 40,000 distinct CDR3 sequences, 7.5% to 9% seen once. Sequenced material: peripheral blood. The source of these receptors is an adult who had HIV and had not received antiretroviral therapy, or was an uninfected healthy control (not recorded which).

In its sample, this clonotype was seen many times. This chain links TRBV6-6 with TRBJ1-1, with no clear D. Germline assignment: CDR1 MNHNY and CDR2 SVGAGI (reference sequence). This CDR3 is 13 amino acids long. The germline V and J ends were trimmed by 7 bases and 0 bases, with 9 bases remaining between them. The CDR3 sequence is CASKDGVNTEAFF. The CDR3 coding sequence is TGTGCCAGCAAAGACGGCGTGAACACTGAAGCTTTCTTT.

There are a few counts of this clonotype. J is TRBJ1-1 and V is TRBV2; D perhaps matches TRBD1 (5 bases). CDR3 size: 13 residues. The ends were cut back, 4 bases at V and 2 bases at J, with 8 bases in the middle. Germline values: CDR1 SNHLY, CDR2 FYNNEI. DNA for the CDR3: TGTGCCAGCAGTGGACAGCCTAACACTGAAGCTTTCTTT. Amino acids: CASSGQPNTEAFF.

This clonotype was recorded a few times. The chain combines TRBV28 with TRBJ1-5, with D perhaps TRBD1 (5 bases). Trimming pared 4 bases from V and 1 base from J, leaving 11 bases between. Germline V CDR1 and CDR2: MDHEN, SYDVKM. This CDR3 is built from 15 residues. The CDR3 protein is CASSSVQGSNQPQHF. The CDR3 DNA reads TGTGCCAGCAGTTCTGTCCAGGGCAGCAATCAGCCCCAGCATTTT.

This clonotype was seen more than once but under ten times. The chain combines TRBV20-1 with TRBJ1-3, with 7 bases lining up with TRBD1. This CDR3 has 14 amino acids. Germline trimming cut 0 bases from V and 4 bases from J; bases unmatched to any gene: 3. CDR1 is DFQATT and CDR2 is SNEGSKA in the germline V gene (reference sequence). CDR3: CSARDLTGGNTIYF. Here the CDR3 DNA reads TGCAGTGCTAGAGATCTGACAGGGGGAAACACCATATATTTT.

This clonotype has more than one count but fewer than ten. The chain uses TRBV29-1 and TRBJ2-7; 10 bases match TRBD1. The CDR3 has 15 amino acids. The J segment lost 5 bases and the V segment lost 1 base, leaving 8 bases of the junction unmatched. CDR1 and CDR2 from the germline V gene are SQVTM and ANQGSEA. CDR3 in DNA: TGCAGCGTTGAAGCGGGACAGGGGTTGATTGACGAGCAGTACTTC. Translation: CSVEAGQGLIDEQYF.

V and J are TRBV24-1 and TRBJ2-1; no definite D call. The CDR3 has 12 residues. The germline V gene encodes CDR1 KGHDR and CDR2 SFDVKD. Trimming stripped 2 bases from V and 10 bases from J, with 8 bases between. The CDR3 region has the DNA TGTGCCACCAGTGATTCCAGGCGGGAGCAGTTCTTC. Amino acid sequence: CATSDSRREQFF.

The rearrangement uses TRBV3-1 and TRBJ2-2; tentatively, D is TRBD1 or TRBD2 (5 bases each). The CDR3 covers 12 residues. V lost 5 bases to trimming and J lost 7 bases, with 8 bases between them. CDR1 and CDR2 (germline): LGHDT, YNNKEL (reference sequence). CDR3 coding DNA: TGTGCCAGCAGCTGGGACGGCGGGGAGCTGTTTTTT. Encoded protein: CASSWDGGELFF.

The table lists this clonotype with many counts. The chain joins TRBV20-1 to TRBJ1-5; D is unclear. This CDR3 has 16 amino acids. Trimming stripped 5 bases from V and 2 bases from J, with 19 bases between. Germline CDR1 and CDR2: DFQATT and SNEGSKA (reference sequence). CDR3 bases: TGCAGTGCTCCAAGGGAAGGCCGTGAGGGCAATCAGCCCCAGCATTTT. Residues: CSAPREGREGNQPQHF.

This clonotype was counted ten times or more. The chain couples TRBV20-1 to TRBJ2-7; 12 bases agree with TRBD1. The CDR3 has 15 residues. Germline V lookup: CDR1 DFQATT, CDR2 SNEGSKA (reference sequence). Trimming at V came to 0 bases and at J to 7 bases, leaving 7 bases not matched to a gene. CDR3 coding DNA: TGCAGTGCTAGAGATGCGGGACAGGGGGCGGATGAGCAGTACTTC. It encodes CSARDAGQGADEQYF.

This chain uses TRBV29-1 with TRBJ1-1, with D possibly matching TRBD1 (6 bases). Germline-derived CDR1 and CDR2 are SQVTM and ANQGSEA. The germline V and J ends were trimmed by 5 bases and 1 base, with 8 bases remaining between them. This CDR3 is 12 amino acids long. The CDR3 coding sequence is TGCAGCGTTTCCAGGGGGAACACTGAAGCTTTCTTT. This codes for CSVSRGNTEAFF.

This clonotype has at least ten counts. This chain joins TRBV27 and TRBJ1-6; D uncertain. The germline gives CDR1 MNHEY, CDR2 SMNVEV (reference sequence). V gave up 3 bases and J gave up 7 bases, with 10 bases separating them. This CDR3 contains 14 residues. DNA for the CDR3: TGTGCCAGCAGTTTGGCCAGCGAAAATTCACCCCTCCACTTT. It encodes CASSLASENSPLHF.

The chain combines TRBV5-1 with TRBJ2-7, with a tentative D call TRBD1 (6 bases). This CDR3 has 13 residues. With 4 bases removed from V and 2 bases from J, the gap between germline ends came to 10 bases. The germline V gene encodes CDR1 SGHRS and CDR2 YFSETQ. CDR3 loop: CASSLDSAYEQYF. Here the CDR3 DNA reads TGCGCCAGCAGCCTGGACAGTGCCTACGAGCAGTACTTC.

A word on this clonotype: A junction end diverges from the germline sequence, so it may reflect a read error. This chain uses TRBV29-1 with TRBJ1-1; D call uncertain. Per the germline V gene, CDR1 is SQVTM and CDR2 is ANQGSEA. The CDR3 covers 12 residues. The CDR3 nucleotides are TGCAGCGTTTCTGGGATGAACACTGAAACTTTCTTT. This sequence encodes CSVSGMNTETFF.

This clonotype was seen only a few times. CDR3 sequence (DNA): TGCAGCTCCTCGAGCCACGGGACTAGTGGGAATGAGCAGTTCTTC. Its translation is CSSSSHGTSGNEQFF. The chain uses TRBV29-1 and TRBJ2-1; 8 bases fit TRBD2. The V gene end was trimmed by 8 bases and the J gene end by 7 bases; junction bases not matched to a gene: 16. The CDR3 spans 15 residues. Germline V gene data show CDR1 as SQVTM and CDR2 as ANQGSEA.

This clonotype has a handful of counts. The genes are TRBV7-8 and TRBJ1-5; D remains ambiguous. Germline values: CDR1 SGHVS, CDR2 FQNEAQ. Trimming took 2 bases from V and 4 from J, leaving 12 bases between them. This CDR3 spans 15 amino acids. The CDR3 protein is CASSLWSSENQPQHF. DNA for the CDR3: TGTGCCAGCAGCTTATGGAGTTCGGAGAATCAGCCCCAGCATTTT. The variable domain in full, with the rest retrieved from reference TRBV7-8 and TRBJ1-5, is GAGVSQSPRYKVAKRGQDVALRCDPISGHVSLFWYQQALGQGPEFLTYFQNEAQLDKSGLPSDRFFAERPEGSVSTLKIQRTQQEDSAVYLCASSLWSSENQPQHFGDGTRLSIL.

The gene calls are TRBV28 and TRBJ2-3; D is perhaps TRBD2 (6 bases). Trimming left V 6 bases short and J 4 bases short, with 17 bases between. This CDR3 comprises 15 residues. The germline V gene has CDR1 MDHEN and CDR2 SYDVKM. CDR3 bases: TGTGCCAGCAGCCTCCTCCAGGGCGGGGCAGATACGCAGTATTTT. Translated: CASSLLQGGADTQYF.

This clonotype was recorded at least ten times. The V call is TRBV28, the J call TRBJ2-3, with 10 positions matching TRBD2. V shed 6 bases and J 0 bases; nucleotides not matched to a gene: 6. The CDR3 runs to 16 residues. Germline-derived CDR1 and CDR2 are MDHEN and SYDVKM. DNA for the CDR3: TGTGCCAGCAGCCCGGGACTAGCGTTTAGCACAGATACGCAGTATTTT. Translating it yields CASSPGLAFSTDTQYF.

This rearrangement joins TRBV7-3 to TRBJ2-3; no firm D call. V lost 0 bases and J 0 bases, leaving 7 bases between the germline ends. The CDR3 has 15 amino acids. The germline gives CDR1 SGHTA, CDR2 FQGTGA. The CDR3 region has the DNA TGTGCCAGCAGCTTAACTGGCGGCAGCACAGATACGCAGTATTTT. It is translated as CASSLTGGSTDTQYF. Based on the CDR3 plus reference TRBV7-3 and TRBJ2-3, the full variable domain is GAGVSQTPSNKVTEKGKYVELRCDPISGHTALYWYRQSLGQGPEFLIYFQGTGAADDSGLPNDRFFAVRPEGSVSTLKIQRTERGDSAVYLCASSLTGGSTDTQYFGPGTRLTVL.

This clonotype was seen at least ten times. This sequence joins TRBV20-1 and TRBJ2-1, with 11 bases that match TRBD2. The V gene end was trimmed by 5 bases and the J gene end by 3 bases; junction bases not matched to a gene: 6. The CDR3 loop spans 15 amino acids. Germline V gives CDR1 DFQATT, CDR2 SNEGSKA (reference sequence). The CDR3 sequence is CSADGLAGRYNEQFF. The CDR3 bases are TGCAGTGCTGATGGACTAGCGGGTCGCTACAATGAGCAGTTCTTC.

This clonotype occurred many times. The CDR3 DNA follows: TGTGCCAGCAGCCGATACGGGACAGGGTTGAATGAGCAGTTCTTC. Translation: CASSRYGTGLNEQFF. The chain employs TRBV4-2 and TRBJ2-1; 9 nucleotides match TRBD1. The CDR3 loop spans 15 amino acids. The J segment lost 7 bases and the V segment lost 4 bases, leaving 8 bases of the junction unmatched. Germline loops: CDR1 LGHNA, CDR2 YNFKEQ.

The genes are TRBV27 and TRBJ2-5, with 11 bases aligning to TRBD2. The ends lost 5 bases at V and 1 base at J; junction bases unmatched: 6. CDR1 and CDR2 from the germline V gene are MNHEY and SMNVEV (reference sequence). The CDR3 has 16 amino acids. The CDR3 bases are TGTGCCAGCAGTCGGTTCGGGACTAGCGGCCAAGAGACCCAGTACTTC. Its protein is CASSRFGTSGQETQYF.

This clonotype has only a few counts. The chain couples TRBV20-1 to TRBJ1-1, with a weak D call TRBD1 (5 bases). The CDR3 extends over 14 amino acids. Trimming took 3 bases from V and 7 from J, leaving 18 bases between them. Germline loops: CDR1 DFQATT, CDR2 SNEGSKA (reference sequence). CDR3 amino acids: CSARGTPGRIEAFF. For the CDR3, the DNA is TGCAGTGCTAGGGGGACCCCAGGGCGAATTGAAGCTTTCTTT.

This clonotype was observed a few times. The chain recombines TRBV28 with TRBJ2-7; the match to TRBD2 covers 7 bases. CDR3 length: 14 amino acids. The trim removed 5 bases at V and 2 bases at J, leaving 6 bases unmatched. Germline CDR1 reads MDHEN; CDR2 reads SYDVKM. As DNA, the CDR3 is TGTGCCAGCAGTCCAACTAGCGTGGCCTACGAGCAGTACTTC. Its protein is CASSPTSVAYEQYF.

As to this clonotype: Mismatch with germline at one junction end may stem from a read error. The chain links TRBV11-2 to TRBJ2-7; the match to TRBD1 covers 8 bases. The germline V gene encodes CDR1 SGHAT and CDR2 FQNNGV. There are 11 residues in the CDR3. The CDR3 region is CASSFVQTGVF. The CDR3 DNA is TGTGCCAGCAGCTTCGTCCAGACAGGGGTCTTC.

This clonotype was detected a few times. The chain recombines TRBV28 with TRBJ2-7; D might be TRBD1 or TRBD2, each matching 5 bases. The CDR3 length is 12 residues. Deletions cut 10 bases from V and 2 bases from J, with 12 bases between. Germline V gives CDR1 MDHEN, CDR2 SYDVKM. CDR3 in amino acids: CATGTDTYEQYF. The CDR3 DNA reads TGTGCCACCGGGACGGATACCTACGAGCAGTACTTC.

This chain joins TRBV29-1 and TRBJ2-5; no definite D call. CDR3 size: 15 residues. V lost 2 bases, J lost 0 bases, and 13 bases lay in between. Germline-derived CDR1 and CDR2 are SQVTM and ANQGSEA. CDR3 sequence reads: CSVERSAGDQETQYF. DNA for the CDR3: TGCAGCGTTGAAAGGTCGGCAGGAGACCAAGAGACCCAGTACTTC.